The entry below gives a single T cell receptor beta chain sequence along with its context. The assay was immunoSEQ multiplex PCR, and TCRdb's table has in-frame clones only and misses some. The table includes about 75,000 clones, around 97% detected once. The data originate from a study of technical replicates of blood from a few donors. V lost 0 bases to trimming and J lost 3 bases; unmatched junction nucleotides: 4. The CDR3 is 16 amino acids. In germline, CDR1 is LNHNV, CDR2 YYDKDF (reference sequence). The material sequenced was T cells isolated from PBMCs. This TCR was sampled from a human donor in good health. The chain has TRBV15 and TRBJ2-7; 11 bases are a match to TRBD2. The DNA for the CDR3 is TGTGCCACCAGCAGAGATAGGGGGACTAGCGGCTACGAGCAGTACTTC. Translating it yields CATSRDRGTSGYEQYF.